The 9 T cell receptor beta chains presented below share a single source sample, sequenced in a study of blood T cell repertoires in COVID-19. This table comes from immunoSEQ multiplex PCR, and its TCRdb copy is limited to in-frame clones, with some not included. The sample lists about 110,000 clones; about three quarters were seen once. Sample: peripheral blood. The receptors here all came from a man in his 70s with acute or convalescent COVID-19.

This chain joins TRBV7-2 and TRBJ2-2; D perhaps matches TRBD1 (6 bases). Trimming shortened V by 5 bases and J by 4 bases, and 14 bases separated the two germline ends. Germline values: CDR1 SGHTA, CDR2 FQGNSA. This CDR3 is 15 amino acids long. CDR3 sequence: CASSPPGGTTGELFF. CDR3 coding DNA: TGTGCCAGCAGCCCGCCTGGGGGCACCACCGGGGAGCTGTTTTTT.

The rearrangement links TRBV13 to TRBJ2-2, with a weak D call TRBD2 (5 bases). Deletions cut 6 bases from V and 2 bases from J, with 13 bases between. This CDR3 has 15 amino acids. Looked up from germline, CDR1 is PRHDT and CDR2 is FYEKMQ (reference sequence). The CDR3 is CASSRRELNTGELFF. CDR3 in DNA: TGTGCCAGCAGTCGTCGGGAACTTAACACCGGGGAGCTGTTTTTT.

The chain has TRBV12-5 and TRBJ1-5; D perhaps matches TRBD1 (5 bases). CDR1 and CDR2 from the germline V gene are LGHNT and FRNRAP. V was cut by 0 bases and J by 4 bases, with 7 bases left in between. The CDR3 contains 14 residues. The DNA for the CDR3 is TGTGCTAGTGGTTTGGTTAGGGGTAATCAGCCCCAGCATTTT. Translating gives CASGLVRGNQPQHF. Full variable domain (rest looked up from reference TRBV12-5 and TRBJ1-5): DARVTQTPRHKVTEMGQEVTMRCQPILGHNTVFWYRQTMMQGLELLAYFRNRAPLDDSGMPKDRFSAEMPDATLATLKIQPSEPRDSAVYFCASGLVRGNQPQHFGDGTRLSIL.

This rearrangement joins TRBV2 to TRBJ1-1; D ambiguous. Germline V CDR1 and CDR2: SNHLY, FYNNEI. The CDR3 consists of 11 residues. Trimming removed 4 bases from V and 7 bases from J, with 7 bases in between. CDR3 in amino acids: CASSGHIEAFF. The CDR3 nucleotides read TGTGCCAGCAGTGGACATATTGAAGCTTTCTTT.

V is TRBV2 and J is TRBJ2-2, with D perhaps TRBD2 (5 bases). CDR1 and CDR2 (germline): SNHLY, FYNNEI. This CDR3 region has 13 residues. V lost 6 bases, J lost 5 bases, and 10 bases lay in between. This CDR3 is CASRAPGTGELFF. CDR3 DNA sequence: TGTGCCAGCAGGGCGCCGGGGACCGGGGAGCTGTTTTTT.

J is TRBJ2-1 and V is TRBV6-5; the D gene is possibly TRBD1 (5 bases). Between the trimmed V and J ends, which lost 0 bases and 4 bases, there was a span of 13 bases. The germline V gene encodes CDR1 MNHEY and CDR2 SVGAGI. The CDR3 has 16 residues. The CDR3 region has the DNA TGTGCCAGCAGTTACTCGGCCAGGGCTGGATACAATGAGCAGTTCTTC. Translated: CASSYSARAGYNEQFF.

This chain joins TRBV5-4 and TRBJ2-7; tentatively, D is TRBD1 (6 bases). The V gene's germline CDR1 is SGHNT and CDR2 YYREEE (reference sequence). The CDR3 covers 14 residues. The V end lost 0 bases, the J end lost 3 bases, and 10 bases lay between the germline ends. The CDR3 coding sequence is TGTGCCAGCAGCTTGGGCCGGGACAACTACGAGCAGTACTTC. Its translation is CASSLGRDNYEQYF.

Here the CDR3 reads CASSSSGGTYNEQFF. The CDR3 bases are TGTGCCAGCAGTTCAAGCGGGGGAACCTACAATGAGCAGTTCTTC. The gene calls are TRBV6-5 and TRBJ2-1; 8 bases map to TRBD2. V lost 4 bases to trimming and J lost 2 bases; unmatched junction nucleotides: 4. CDR3 length: 15 amino acids. CDR1 is MNHEY, CDR2 SVGAGI, per germline.

CDR3 nucleotides: TGCAGCGTTGCGGCTAGCGGGGTATACAATGAGCAGTTCTTC. It is translated as CSVAASGVYNEQFF. The chain links TRBV29-1 to TRBJ2-1; the match to TRBD2 covers 9 bases. The ends lost 4 bases at V and 4 bases at J; junction bases unmatched: 5. Germline V gene data show CDR1 as SQVTM and CDR2 as ANQGSEA. The CDR3 sequence is 14 residues long.